This T cell receptor (beta chain) derives from a study of Graves' ophthalmopathy and Graves' hyperthyroidism. Study-wide context: No treatment had been given when peripheral blood was collected at initial diagnosis.

This clonotype was counted many times. What it binds is not known. The authors amplified TCR beta CDR3 regions from RNA transcripts. After a first-round RT-PCR with HTBI primers, a second-round multiplex PCR was run. A single record per CDR3 protein comes from TCRdb applying MiXCR to the multiplex PCR reads. The sample holds hundreds of thousands of distinct CDR3 sequences; around 20% are singletons and the top ten take around 3%. Germline loops: CDR1 LGHDT, CDR2 YNNKEL (reference sequence). The CDR3 runs to 12 residues. Losses at the gene ends were 4 bases for V and 9 bases for J; bases not matched to a gene: 4. General study findings and limits: In blood appeared most of the expanded thyroid clonotypes whose frequency exceeded 0.001.

The receptor was isolated from a woman aged 18-29 years with stable Graves' hyperthyroidism. Sequenced sample: peripheral blood. The gene calls are TRBV3-1 and TRBJ1-1, with 8 nucleotides matching TRBD1. This chain's CDR3 is CASSRGDRQAFF. The CDR3 DNA reads TGTGCCAGCAGCCGGGGGGACAGGCAAGCTTTCTTT. Looking up the rest from reference TRBV3-1 and TRBJ1-1 gives the full variable domain: DTAVSQTPKYLVTQMGNDKSIKCEQNLGHDTMYWYKQDSKKFLKIMFSYNNKELIINETVPNRFSPKSPDKAHLNLHINSLELGDSAVYFCASSRGDRQAFFGQGTRLTVV.